This T cell receptor beta chain was recorded in a study of shared clonotypes between healthy human individuals. Germline values: CDR1 SGHAT, CDR2 FQNNGV. The CDR3 length is 16 residues. J was trimmed by 7 bases and V by 4 bases; bases with no gene match: 10. The table came from immunoSEQ multiplex PCR; TCRdb's copy has only in-frame clones and leaves some out. Of over a million clones listed, approximately 98.5% are singletons. The specimen was naive CD4+ T cells sorted from blood. Subset of the sample: CD45RA+ positively selected. This chain connects TRBV11-2 to TRBJ2-3; 11 positions agree with TRBD2. This receptor was identified in a man in his thirties or forties in good health. The CDR3 here is CASSSLAGGGAYTQYF. The CDR3 DNA sequence: TGTGCCAGCAGCTCCTTAGCGGGAGGGGGGGCATATACGCAGTATTTT.